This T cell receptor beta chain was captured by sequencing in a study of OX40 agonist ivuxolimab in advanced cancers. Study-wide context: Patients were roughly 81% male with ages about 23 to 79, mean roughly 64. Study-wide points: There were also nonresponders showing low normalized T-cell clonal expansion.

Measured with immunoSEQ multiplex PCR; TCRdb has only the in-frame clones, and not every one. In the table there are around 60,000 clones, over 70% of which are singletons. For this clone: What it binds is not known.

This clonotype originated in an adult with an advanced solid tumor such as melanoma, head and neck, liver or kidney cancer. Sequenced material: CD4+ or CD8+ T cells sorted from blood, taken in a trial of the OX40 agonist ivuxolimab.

CDR3: CASSPRGGTTSFNQPQHF. The CDR3 coding sequence is TGTGCCAGCTCACCACGCGGGGGAACAACTTCCTTCAATCAGCCCCAGCATTTT. The chain employs TRBV18 and TRBJ1-5; weak D call: TRBD1 (5 bases). Germline CDR1 is KGHSH and CDR2 is LQKENI. The CDR3 is made up of 18 amino acids. Trimming took 1 base from V and 3 from J, leaving 19 bases between them. Variable domain in full (rest from reference TRBV18 and TRBJ1-5): NAGVMQNPRHLVRRRGQEARLRCSPMKGHSHVYWYRQLPEEGLKFMVYLQKENIIDESGMPKERFSAEFPKEGPSILRIQQVVRGDSAAYFCASSPRGGTTSFNQPQHFGDGTRLSIL.